Following are 13 T cell receptor beta chains from one sample sequenced in a study of control samples from healthy donors and cancer patients. Clones were sequenced by immunoSEQ multiplex PCR, and TCRdb holds only the in-frame ones, with some missing. Here the sample spans over 150,000 clones, 90% to 95% being singletons. The sample comprised blood. These receptors originate from a middle-aged man in good health.

V gene TRBV24-1 combines with J gene TRBJ2-1, with D unclear. Trimming removed 2 bases from V and 5 bases from J, with 12 bases in between. CDR1 and CDR2 (germline): KGHDR, SFDVKD. The CDR3 is made up of 15 amino acids. CDR3 loop: CATSDSLLGDNEQFF. The CDR3 coding sequence is TGTGCCACCAGTGATTCCCTTTTGGGTGACAATGAGCAGTTCTTC.

This clone showed up just once. The genes are TRBV5-4 and TRBJ1-2; a possible D gene is TRBD1 (6 bases). Trimming cost V 0 bases and J 7 bases, with 16 bases left between them. Germline V CDR1 and CDR2: SGHNT, YYREEE (reference sequence). This CDR3 has 15 amino acids. CDR3 DNA: TGTGCCAGCAGCTTGGATCTTGGGGGGGGCCGTGGCTACACCTTC. It codes for CASSLDLGGGRGYTF. Looking up the rest from reference TRBV5-4 and TRBJ1-2 gives the full variable domain: ETGVTQSPTHLIKTRGQQVTLRCSSQSGHNTVSWYQQALGQGPQFIFQYYREEENGRGNFPPRFSGLQFPNYSSELNVNALELDDSALYLCASSLDLGGGRGYTFGSGTRLTVV.

This chain links TRBV30 with TRBJ2-4, with TRBD1 identical over 10 bases. CDR3 length: 19 amino acids. Germline values: CDR1 GTSNPN, CDR2 SVGIG (reference sequence). V gave up 0 bases and J gave up 2 bases; unmatched junction bases: 13. This CDR3 is CAWSVSLVGTGDTKNIQYF. CDR3 nucleotide sequence: TGTGCCTGGAGTGTAAGTCTAGTTGGGACAGGGGACACCAAAAACATTCAGTACTTC.

V gene TRBV20-1 combines with J gene TRBJ1-1; D not certain. Germline lookup yields CDR1 DFQATT and CDR2 SNEGSKA (reference sequence). Trimming took off 3 bases at V and 8 bases at J, with 19 bases between the two ends. CDR3 length equals 14 residues. This chain's CDR3 is CSASSWTVAAEAFF. The CDR3, as DNA: TGCAGTGCTAGTTCCTGGACCGTTGCCGCCGAAGCTTTCTTT.

The CDR3 is CASSRRAGTYNEQFF. The CDR3 DNA follows: TGCGCCAGCAGCCGCCGGGCGGGGACGTACAATGAGCAGTTCTTC. The genes are TRBV4-3 and TRBJ2-1; a weak D match, TRBD2 (6 bases). This CDR3 has 15 amino acids. Trimming stripped 4 bases from V and 4 bases from J, with 14 bases between. Germline CDR1 LGHNA, CDR2 YSLEER.

The chain joins TRBV19 to TRBJ1-5, with no clear D. Germline CDR1 LNHDA, CDR2 SQIVND (reference sequence). V was shortened by 1 base and J by 3 bases, with 19 bases between the two germline ends. This CDR3 comprises 18 residues. The CDR3 DNA follows: TGTGCCAGTAGTATAGGATCGCCCCCACGGACCGACAATCAGCCCCAGCATTTT. Its translation: CASSIGSPPRTDNQPQHF.

The chain couples TRBV11-2 to TRBJ1-2; 12 nucleotides line up with TRBD1. The CDR3 length is 15 residues. V lost 3 bases and J lost 6; bases outside the gene matches: 5. Germline lookup yields CDR1 SGHAT and CDR2 FQNNGV. CDR3 in DNA: TGTGCCAGCAGCTTCGCCGGGACAGGGGGCAATGGCTACACCTTC. Translation: CASSFAGTGGNGYTF.

The gene calls are TRBV24-1 and TRBJ1-3; 10 bases map to TRBD1. Germline loops: CDR1 KGHDR, CDR2 SFDVKD. The CDR3 runs to 13 residues. V dropped 11 bases and J dropped 8; count of bases not matched to a gene: 8. The CDR3 loop is CARTGTGEDTIYF. CDR3 DNA sequence: TGTGCCAGAACCGGGACAGGGGAAGACACCATATATTTT.

The chain employs TRBV21-1 and TRBJ1-5; TRBD1, the table's D call, was not compared with the DNA. TRBV21-1 is a recognized pseudogene. The CDR3 is made up of 12 amino acids. Written as DNA, the CDR3 is TGTGCCAGCAGCGGCAGCAATCAGCCCCAGCATTTT. Amino acids: CASSGSNQPQHF.

V usage is TRBV19 and J usage is TRBJ1-1; TRBD1 matches 7 bases. Germline V gene lookup returns CDR1 LNHDA and CDR2 SQIVND (reference sequence). The V and J ends lost 4 bases and 1 base, in that order; junction bases with no gene match: 3. This CDR3 is 14 amino acids long. The CDR3 DNA sequence: TGTGCCAGTAGTACGCAGGGGGAGAACACTGAAGCTTTCTTT. Protein sequence: CASSTQGENTEAFF.

This chain uses TRBV6-5 with TRBJ1-5; D is perhaps TRBD1 (5 bases). The CDR3 length is 13 residues. Germline CDR1 and CDR2: MNHEY and SVGAGI. V gave up 7 bases and J gave up 3 bases, with 10 bases separating them. The CDR3 reads CASNTGPNQPQHF. CDR3 nucleotides: TGTGCCAGCAACACAGGCCCCAATCAGCCCCAGCATTTT.

The rearrangement uses TRBV5-6 and TRBJ2-1, with 11 positions matching TRBD1. Germline trimming cut 4 bases from V and 0 bases from J; bases unmatched to any gene: 9. Per germline, CDR1 SGHDT and CDR2 YYEEEE. The CDR3 is made up of 18 amino acids. The CDR3 loop is CASSRGQGALPSYNEQFF. The CDR3 DNA reads as TGTGCCAGCAGCCGTGGACAGGGGGCTCTGCCCTCCTACAATGAGCAGTTCTTC.

The CDR3 DNA reads TGTGCCAGCAGCATTGACAGGGTAAGAATTCAGCCCCAGCATTTT. This translates into CASSIDRVRIQPQHF. The chain has TRBV21-1 and TRBJ1-5; the table's D call, TRBD1, has no DNA check behind it. TRBV21-1 is a listed pseudogene. This CDR3 region has 15 residues.